This T cell receptor (beta chain) was sequenced for a study of cytomegalovirus exposure and HLA in healthy donors. CDR3 length: 14 amino acids. Germline values: CDR1 SGDLS, CDR2 YYNGEE. The V gene lost 3 bases and the J gene lost 4 bases, with 13 bases spanning the gap. The PCR made use of 60 Vbeta and 13 Jbeta primers. Sequencing was performed with immunoSEQ multiplex PCR; in TCRdb, only in-frame clones are kept and a portion is missing. The data hold 100,000 to 150,000 clones, with roughly 80% observed a single time. The origin of this receptor is a woman aged 40 to 50 in good health and CMV-seronegative. Sequenced input: PBMCs. The rearrangement links TRBV9 to TRBJ1-1; D may be TRBD1 (6 bases). The CDR3 DNA reads TGTGCCAGCAGCGAAACAGGGTCAGTCACTGAAGCTTTCTTT. Its translation: CASSETGSVTEAFF.